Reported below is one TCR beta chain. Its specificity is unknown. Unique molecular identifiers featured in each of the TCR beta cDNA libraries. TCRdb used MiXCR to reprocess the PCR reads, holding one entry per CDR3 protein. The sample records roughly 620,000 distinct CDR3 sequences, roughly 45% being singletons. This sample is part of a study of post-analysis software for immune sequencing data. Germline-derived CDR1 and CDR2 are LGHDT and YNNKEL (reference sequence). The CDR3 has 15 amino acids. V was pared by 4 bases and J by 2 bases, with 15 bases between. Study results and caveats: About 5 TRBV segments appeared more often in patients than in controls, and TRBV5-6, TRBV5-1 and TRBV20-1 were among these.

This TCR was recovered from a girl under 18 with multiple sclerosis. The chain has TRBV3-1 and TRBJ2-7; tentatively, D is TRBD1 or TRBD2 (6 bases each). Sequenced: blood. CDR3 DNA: TGTGCCAGCAGCCGGGGGGCAGGAATAACCTACGAGCAGTACTTC. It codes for CASSRGAGITYEQYF.